One and the same sample provided the 19 T cell receptor beta chains below, sequenced in a study of shared clonotypes between healthy human individuals. Clones were read by immunoSEQ multiplex PCR, and TCRdb kept only the in-frame ones, dropping some. The table includes about 640,000 clones, approximately 79% detected once. The sample taken for sequencing was memory CD4+ T cells sorted from blood. Subset meaning: CD45RA-negative fraction. These receptors all come from a woman aged 25 to 39 in good health.

Details on this clone: A read error may explain this, as a much larger clone is one base away. This chain joins TRBV7-2 and TRBJ2-3, with D perhaps TRBD2 (6 bases). Looked up from germline, CDR1 is SGHTA and CDR2 is FQGNSA. There are 17 residues in the CDR3. The DNA of the CDR3 is TGTGCCAACAGCTTATCGCGACAGTCTAGCGGCACAGATACGCAGTATTTT. This sequence encodes CANSLSRQSSGTDTQYF.

V gene TRBV5-1 combines with J gene TRBJ2-3; 9 nucleotides align to TRBD1. CDR3 length equals 16 residues. The V segment lost 0 bases and the J segment 4 bases; nucleotides outside the gene matches: 6. CDR1 and CDR2 from the germline V gene are SGHRS and YFSETQ. DNA of the CDR3: TGCGCCAGCAGCTTGGCCGGGACAGGGACTTCAGATACGCAGTATTTT. It is translated as CASSLAGTGTSDTQYF.

This clone was seen more than once but under ten times. The chain couples TRBV29-1 to TRBJ1-1, with D perhaps matching TRBD1 (6 bases). Germline lookup yields CDR1 SQVTM and CDR2 ANQGSEA. The CDR3 consists of 12 residues. V gave up 3 bases and J gave up 11 bases, with 16 bases separating them. CDR3 loop: CSVEVRGVGAFF. DNA of the CDR3: TGCAGCGTTGAGGTTAGGGGGGTAGGGGCTTTCTTT.

The gene calls are TRBV2 and TRBJ2-7; D uncertain. The CDR3 loop spans 11 amino acids. V lost 5 bases to trimming and J lost 5 bases, with 7 bases between them. Germline V gene sequence: CDR1 SNHLY, CDR2 FYNNEI. The CDR3 protein is CASSFLNEQYF. In nucleotides, the CDR3 is TGTGCCAGCAGTTTCTTGAACGAGCAGTACTTC.

The chain recombines TRBV27 with TRBJ1-1; 7 bases are a match to TRBD1. The germline V gene has CDR1 MNHEY and CDR2 SMNVEV (reference sequence). This CDR3 region has 17 residues. The V gene end was trimmed by 2 bases and the J gene end by 2 bases; junction bases not matched to a gene: 11. This CDR3 reads CASSLRGLGQTNTEAFF. In DNA form, the CDR3 reads TGTGCCAGCAGTTTACGCGGTTTGGGACAGACAAACACTGAAGCTTTCTTT.

The genes are TRBV6-5 and TRBJ2-7, with 7 positions matching TRBD1. Germline assignment: CDR1 MNHEY and CDR2 SVGAGI. The CDR3 loop spans 15 amino acids. The trim removed 0 bases at V and 4 bases at J, leaving 6 bases unmatched. CDR3 sequence reads: CASSYSYLQGYEQYF. The CDR3 region has the DNA TGTGCCAGCAGTTACTCATATTTACAGGGGTACGAGCAGTACTTC.

V usage is TRBV25-1 and J usage is TRBJ2-3; tentatively, D is TRBD1 or TRBD2 (5 bases each). V lost 5 bases and J lost 15, with 15 bases in between. Germline V lookup: CDR1 MGHDK, CDR2 SYGVNS. CDR3 length equals 11 residues. The CDR3 DNA follows: TGTGCCAGCAGTTTTGACGGGGCGAAATATTTT. It translates to CASSFDGAKYF.

Turning to this clone: This specimen includes other DNA sequences encoding the same CDR3. This chain uses TRBV6-4 with TRBJ2-6, with no clear D. Germline V gene data show CDR1 as MRHNA and CDR2 as SNTAGT. The ends were cut back, 7 bases at V and 0 bases at J, with 4 bases in the middle. This CDR3 is built from 13 residues. CDR3 nucleotides: TGTGCCAGCAAAAGCTCTGGGGCCAACGTCCTGACTTTC. Protein sequence: CASKSSGANVLTF.

The rearrangement joins TRBV11-2 to TRBJ2-5; D is unclear. This CDR3 has 14 residues. Germline V gene sequence: CDR1 SGHAT, CDR2 FQNNGV. V lost 3 bases, J lost 2 bases, and 10 bases lay in between. The CDR3 loop reads CASSFRLRQETQYF. In nucleotides, the CDR3 is TGTGCCAGCAGCTTTCGTCTTAGACAAGAGACCCAGTACTTC.

The chain combines TRBV28 with TRBJ1-4, with D tentatively TRBD1 (5 bases). CDR3 length: 17 residues. Germline lookup yields CDR1 MDHEN and CDR2 SYDVKM. V gave up 6 bases and J gave up 5 bases, with 22 bases separating them. CDR3 region: CASRLNTRGGWNEKLFF. The CDR3 region has the DNA TGTGCCAGCAGACTTAACACCCGCGGGGGGTGGAATGAAAAACTGTTTTTT.

V usage is TRBV7-9 and J usage is TRBJ1-2, with D possibly TRBD1 on 5 matching bases. Deletions cut 3 bases from V and 0 bases from J, with 14 bases between. Per germline, CDR1 SEHNR and CDR2 FQNEAQ (reference sequence). The CDR3 contains 16 residues. The CDR3 loop reads CASSFSSGTSNYGYTF. For the CDR3, the DNA is TGTGCCAGCAGCTTTTCTTCCGGGACCTCTAACTATGGCTACACCTTC.

J is TRBJ2-3 and V is TRBV19, with TRBD2 matching over 7 bases. Looked up from germline, CDR1 is LNHDA and CDR2 is SQIVND (reference sequence). The CDR3 consists of 16 residues. Unmatched junction bases numbered 13, after V lost 4 bases and J lost 6 bases. The CDR3 loop reads CASSTVVASGRDTQYF. The CDR3 nucleotides read TGTGCCAGTAGTACGGTAGTTGCGTCCGGGAGGGATACGCAGTATTTT.

The chain uses TRBV7-8 and TRBJ2-2; 7 bases fit TRBD2. Germline-derived CDR1 and CDR2 are SGHVS and FQNEAQ. Unmatched junction bases numbered 9, after V lost 5 bases and J lost 6 bases. The CDR3 runs to 15 residues. This chain's CDR3 is CASSLGGSRAGELFF. The CDR3 region has the DNA TGTGCCAGCAGCCTAGGCGGGAGTCGGGCCGGGGAGCTGTTTTTT.

V is TRBV27 and J is TRBJ2-2; 7 nucleotides align to TRBD1. Per germline, CDR1 MNHEY and CDR2 SMNVEV (reference sequence). The V segment lost 7 bases and the J segment 8 bases; nucleotides outside the gene matches: 7. The CDR3 consists of 13 residues. CDR3 protein: CASKRQGIGELFF. The CDR3 nucleotides are TGTGCCAGCAAGCGACAGGGAATTGGGGAGCTGTTTTTT.

This chain uses TRBV29-1 with TRBJ1-2; 7 bases line up with TRBD1. The CDR3 loop spans 13 amino acids. J was trimmed by 8 bases and V by 0 bases; bases with no gene match: 6. Per germline, CDR1 SQVTM and CDR2 ANQGSEA. The DNA of the CDR3 is TGCAGCGTTGAAGATCGACAGGGTCTGGGCTACACCTTC. It specifies CSVEDRQGLGYTF.

The rearrangement joins TRBV28 to TRBJ2-7, with D possibly matching TRBD2 (5 bases). The germline CDR1 and CDR2 sequences are MDHEN and SYDVKM. Trimming removed 3 bases at V and 5 bases at J, with 20 bases between. CDR3 length: 16 amino acids. The CDR3 DNA follows: TGTGCCAGCAGTTTGGAGGCTAGAATAGGACCCGACGAGCAGTACTTC. This gives the protein CASSLEARIGPDEQYF.

The chain is built from TRBV28 and TRBJ2-1; TRBD2 matches 11 bases. V gave up 6 bases and J gave up 0 bases; unmatched junction bases: 7. The CDR3 runs to 17 residues. Germline CDR1 is MDHEN and CDR2 is SYDVKM. The CDR3: CASSPGLAGRSYNEQFF. The CDR3, as DNA: TGTGCCAGCAGCCCCGGACTAGCGGGCCGCTCCTACAATGAGCAGTTCTTC.

This rearrangement joins TRBV5-1 to TRBJ1-1; 9 bases fit TRBD1. CDR1 is SGHRS, CDR2 YFSETQ, per germline. This CDR3 is built from 15 residues. Germline trimming cut 4 bases from V and 3 bases from J; bases unmatched to any gene: 7. The CDR3 nucleotides read TGCGCCAGCAGCCTGACAGGGGGTCGGGACACTGAAGCTTTCTTT. It specifies CASSLTGGRDTEAFF.

V and J are TRBV5-6 and TRBJ2-1; D is possibly TRBD2 (5 bases). Germline lookup yields CDR1 SGHDT and CDR2 YYEEEE. This CDR3 has 14 residues. V lost 4 bases and J 8 bases, leaving 16 bases between the germline ends. The CDR3 DNA sequence: TGTGCCAGCAGCAAGACGGGATCAACCCATGAGCAGTTCTTC. Amino acids: CASSKTGSTHEQFF.